What follows are 32 T cell receptor beta chains derived from one specimen sequenced in a study of T cell changes during pregnancy in multiple sclerosis (dated by TCRdb to about 2019). The method was the immunoSEQ multiplex PCR assay. The table comes from immuneACCESS by way of TCRdb, which keeps in-frame sequences with V and J called. Part of the clones is missing from these tables; in studies checked, under half for an unresolved V gene and the rest for unknown reasons. The sample includes roughly 76,000 clones, with around 90% observed a single time. The ten largest clones take up almost 0.3% of the sample. Here the sequenced sample was CD4+ T cells from peripheral blood mononuclear cells, taken after pregnancy. The receptors stem from a female donor with multiple sclerosis, enrolled in a pregnancy study.

V gene TRBV10-3 combines with J gene TRBJ2-5; D is ambiguous. With 8 bases removed from V and 2 bases from J, the gap between germline ends came to 9 bases. Germline CDR1 ENHRY, CDR2 SYGVKD. The CDR3 consists of 12 residues. The CDR3: CAIGGSQETQYF. The CDR3 nucleotides read TGTGCCATCGGTGGCAGTCAAGAGACCCAGTACTTC.

The chain combines TRBV27 with TRBJ2-3, with 11 bases aligning to TRBD2. There are 17 residues in the CDR3. Per germline, CDR1 MNHEY and CDR2 SMNVEV (reference sequence). The V gene end was trimmed by 5 bases and the J gene end by 1 base; junction bases not matched to a gene: 8. The CDR3: CASSVSSGGRGTDTQYF. The CDR3 nucleotides are TGTGCCAGCAGTGTTTCTAGCGGGGGGAGGGGCACAGATACGCAGTATTTT.

This chain uses TRBV5-1 with TRBJ2-2; TRBD2 is a possible D gene (5 bases). The V end lost 0 bases, the J end lost 6 bases, and 9 bases lay between the germline ends. Germline V gene data show CDR1 as SGHRS and CDR2 as YFSETQ. The CDR3 sequence is 14 residues long. The CDR3: CASSLAGFAGELFF. As DNA, the CDR3 is TGCGCCAGCAGCTTGGCGGGGTTCGCCGGGGAGCTGTTTTTT.

The CDR3 bases are TGTGCCAGCAGTTCTCCCGGGACTAGCGGGAGAAGAAGCACAGATACGCAGTATTTT. Translated: CASSSPGTSGRRSTDTQYF. The chain uses TRBV2 and TRBJ2-3; 14 positions agree with TRBD2. This CDR3 is built from 19 residues. The germline CDR1 and CDR2 sequences are SNHLY and FYNNEI. The J segment lost 0 bases and the V segment lost 5 bases, leaving 10 bases of the junction unmatched.

The chain recombines TRBV27 with TRBJ1-3, with TRBD1 matching 7 bases. The germline gives CDR1 MNHEY, CDR2 SMNVEV (reference sequence). The V segment lost 5 bases and the J segment 2 bases; nucleotides outside the gene matches: 3. The CDR3 runs to 14 residues. The CDR3 DNA is TGTGCCAGCAGTCCTGACAGGGCTGGAAACACCATATATTTT. It yields the protein CASSPDRAGNTIYF.

The chain has TRBV27 and TRBJ2-7, with 11 positions matching TRBD1. CDR3 length: 19 residues. Germline CDR1 is MNHEY and CDR2 is SMNVEV (reference sequence). Germline trimming cut 6 bases from V and 5 bases from J; bases unmatched to any gene: 21. CDR3 loop: CASRSLLPPEDRGLNEQYF. CDR3 nucleotide sequence: TGTGCCAGCAGGAGTTTGCTGCCCCCGGAGGACAGGGGGCTAAACGAGCAGTACTTC.

This clone was counted once. As DNA, the CDR3 is TGTGCCAGCAGCTCGCCGGGGACTAGCGGGAGGAATGAGCAGTTCTTC. Translated: CASSSPGTSGRNEQFF. The chain links TRBV11-3 to TRBJ2-1; 15 nucleotides match TRBD2. The CDR3 sequence is 16 residues long. J gave up 7 bases and V 4 bases, and 5 bases lay outside the gene matches. Germline V lookup: CDR1 SGHNT, CDR2 YENEEA. The whole variable domain, filled in from reference TRBV11-3 and TRBJ2-1, reads EAGVVQSPRYKIIEKKQPVAFWCNPISGHNTLYWYLQNLGQGPELLIRYENEEAVDDSQLPKDRFSAERLKGVDSTLKIQPAELGDSAVYLCASSSPGTSGRNEQFFGPGTRLTVL.

This sequence joins TRBV4-1 and TRBJ2-2; D possibly corresponds to TRBD2 (6 bases). Trimming removed 4 bases at V and 7 bases at J, with 19 bases between. Germline lookup yields CDR1 MGHRA and CDR2 YSYEKL. CDR3 size: 16 residues. CDR3 loop: CASSLPGTSLSGELFF. CDR3 DNA: TGCGCCAGCAGCCTACCCGGGACTTCGCTCAGCGGGGAGCTGTTTTTT.

V usage is TRBV6-5 and J usage is TRBJ1-2, with no clear D. Deletions cut 0 bases from V and 8 bases from J, with 16 bases between. Germline-derived CDR1 and CDR2 are MNHEY and SVGAGI. The CDR3 has 15 residues. CDR3 amino acids: CASSYSTWEVRGYTF. CDR3 nucleotides: TGTGCCAGCAGTTACTCGACGTGGGAGGTTCGCGGCTACACCTTC.

The chain couples TRBV14 to TRBJ1-1; unclear D gene. V was clipped by 4 bases and J by 1 base, with 10 bases between them. Germline values: CDR1 SGHDN, CDR2 FVKESK. The CDR3 runs 14 residues. CDR3 region: CASSPLVRNTEAFF. CDR3 coding DNA: TGTGCCAGCAGCCCCCTGGTCAGGAACACTGAAGCTTTCTTT.

V is TRBV7-6 and J is TRBJ1-2; 11 bases match TRBD1. This CDR3 has 14 residues. V dropped 4 bases and J dropped 8; count of bases not matched to a gene: 6. Germline values: CDR1 SGHVS, CDR2 FNYEAQ. Written as DNA, the CDR3 is TGTGCCAGCAGCTCCGGACAGGGGGCTTGGGGCTACACCTTC. The encoded protein is CASSSGQGAWGYTF.

This clone has only one observation. The CDR3 sequence: CASSTVPAAEQFF. DNA of the CDR3: TGTGCCAGCAGCACGGTTCCAGCGGCGGAGCAGTTCTTC. The rearrangement links TRBV7-3 to TRBJ2-1; possible D gene TRBD2, 5 bases. Germline CDR1 is SGHTA and CDR2 is FQGTGA. V was pared by 5 bases and J by 10 bases, with 15 bases between. The CDR3 runs to 13 residues.

This clone was picked up one time. The J gene is TRBJ2-2, the V gene TRBV6-1; a weak D match, TRBD1 (5 bases). Trimming removed 2 bases from V and 5 bases from J, with 12 bases in between. Germline-derived CDR1 and CDR2 are MNHNS and SASEGT. This CDR3 has 15 residues. CDR3 sequence reads: CASSENRGRTGELFF. For the CDR3, the DNA is TGTGCCAGCAGTGAAAATAGGGGCCGAACCGGGGAGCTGTTTTTT.

This clone occurred a few times. The V gene is TRBV28, the J gene TRBJ1-1; 11 bases map to TRBD1. Looked up from germline, CDR1 is MDHEN and CDR2 is SYDVKM. CDR3 size: 16 residues. The ends lost 6 bases at V and 0 bases at J; junction bases unmatched: 6. The CDR3 is CASRRGQGALNTEAFF. The CDR3 region has the DNA TGTGCCAGCAGACGAGGACAGGGGGCGTTGAACACTGAAGCTTTCTTT.

This clone was detected only a few times. V and J are TRBV28 and TRBJ1-1; D uncertain. V lost 5 bases to trimming and J lost 3 bases, with 16 bases between them. Germline V CDR1 and CDR2: MDHEN, SYDVKM. There are 15 residues in the CDR3. The CDR3 DNA reads as TGTGCCAGCAGTCCCCTTGGCCGGGGAGACACTGAAGCTTTCTTT. Amino acid sequence: CASSPLGRGDTEAFF.

This chain's CDR3 is CASSELGGTTNEKLFF. CDR3 DNA sequence: TGTGCCAGCAGTGAATTAGGGGGTACAACTAATGAAAAACTGTTTTTT. This sequence joins TRBV25-1 and TRBJ1-4; possible D gene TRBD1, 6 bases. The CDR3 has 16 residues. V was trimmed by 1 base and J by 0 bases, leaving 9 bases between them. Germline-derived CDR1 and CDR2 are MGHDK and SYGVNS.

This chain joins TRBV5-1 and TRBJ1-5; TRBD1 matches 8 bases. Germline loops: CDR1 SGHRS, CDR2 YFSETQ. J lost 4 bases, V lost 4 bases, and 1 base had no gene match. This CDR3 region has 13 residues. The CDR3 sequence: CASSRTGNQPQHF. CDR3 nucleotide sequence: TGCGCCAGCAGCCGGACAGGGAATCAGCCCCAGCATTTT.

This clone is a singleton in its sample. The chain couples TRBV15 to TRBJ2-2; D is perhaps TRBD1 (6 bases). The CDR3 is 17 amino acids. The V gene lost 0 bases and the J gene lost 3 bases, with 14 bases spanning the gap. CDR1 is LNHNV, CDR2 YYDKDF, per germline (reference sequence). CDR3 nucleotides: TGTGCCACCAGCAGAGATATGGCAGGGGTAGACACCGGGGAGCTGTTTTTT. Translation gives CATSRDMAGVDTGELFF.

V and J are TRBV29-1 and TRBJ2-1; 8 positions match TRBD1. Unmatched junction bases numbered 10, after V lost 6 bases and J lost 6 bases. CDR1 is SQVTM, CDR2 ANQGSEA, per germline. The CDR3 has 14 amino acids. The CDR3 reads CSVDGTGVRNEQFF. CDR3 in DNA: TGCAGCGTCGACGGGACAGGAGTTCGCAATGAGCAGTTCTTC.

The chain is built from TRBV4-1 and TRBJ1-4, with TRBD1 identical over 7 bases. The trim removed 3 bases at V and 9 bases at J, leaving 7 bases unmatched. Per germline, CDR1 MGHRA and CDR2 YSYEKL. This CDR3 spans 14 amino acids. CDR3 region: CASSHPGQEKKLFF. The CDR3 DNA reads as TGCGCCAGCAGCCACCCTGGACAGGAAAAAAAACTGTTTTTT.

The chain carries TRBV19 and TRBJ1-1; D uncertain. Trimming left V 3 bases short and J 6 bases short, with 8 bases between. Germline values: CDR1 LNHDA, CDR2 SQIVND (reference sequence). The CDR3 consists of 12 residues. CDR3 bases: TGTGCCAGTAGTATGAGGCGGGCTGAAGCTTTCTTT. This gives the protein CASSMRRAEAFF.

The rearrangement uses TRBV2 and TRBJ1-5; perhaps TRBD1 as D (6 bases). Looked up from germline, CDR1 is SNHLY and CDR2 is FYNNEI. V was shortened by 6 bases and J by 2 bases, with 11 bases between the two germline ends. The CDR3 consists of 14 residues. The CDR3 region has the DNA TGTGCCAGCAGGGCCCGGACAGGCAATCAGCCCCAGCATTTT. As protein: CASRARTGNQPQHF. The whole variable domain, remainder taken from reference TRBV2 and TRBJ1-5, is EPEVTQTPSHQVTQMGQEVILRCVPISNHLYFYWYRQILGQKVEFLVSFYNNEISEKSEIFDDQFSVERPDGSNFTLKIRSTKLEDSAMYFCASRARTGNQPQHFGDGTRLSIL.

This chain uses TRBV6-5 with TRBJ1-1; TRBD1 matches 8 bases. The CDR3 runs 14 residues. Germline V gene lookup returns CDR1 MNHEY and CDR2 SVGAGI. V shed 6 bases, J shed 6 bases, and the junction held 9 bases outside the gene matches. CDR3 DNA: TGTGCCAGCAGCCCCCGGACAGGGTGGGCTGAAGCTTTCTTT. This encodes CASSPRTGWAEAFF.

This clone has a handful of counts. The chain couples TRBV19 to TRBJ1-5, with TRBD1 matching 12 bases. The germline V gene has CDR1 LNHDA and CDR2 SQIVND (reference sequence). This CDR3 region has 15 residues. J lost 7 bases, V lost 6 bases, and 7 bases had no gene match. CDR3: CASSDGTGGVQPQHF. CDR3 DNA sequence: TGTGCCAGTAGCGATGGGACAGGGGGCGTCCAGCCCCAGCATTTT. The full variable domain, its missing parts supplied by reference TRBV19 and TRBJ1-5, is DGGITQSPKYLFRKEGQNVTLSCEQNLNHDAMYWYRQDPGQGLRLIYYSQIVNDFQKGDIAEGYSVSREKKESFPLTVTSAQKNPTAFYLCASSDGTGGVQPQHFGDGTRLSIL.

This clone was seen a handful of times. The rearrangement joins TRBV6-4 to TRBJ1-2; 9 nucleotides line up with TRBD1. CDR1 MRHNA and CDR2 SNTAGT come from the germline V gene. Trimming removed 0 bases from V and 8 bases from J; junction bases left unmatched: 4. The CDR3 contains 14 residues. The chain's CDR3 is CASSDSGQGRGYTF. CDR3 DNA sequence: TGTGCCAGCAGTGACTCGGGACAGGGAAGAGGCTACACCTTC.

The chain couples TRBV5-6 to TRBJ1-2; 7 bases map to TRBD1. Germline V gene lookup returns CDR1 SGHDT and CDR2 YYEEEE. V gave up 5 bases and J gave up 2 bases; unmatched junction bases: 9. The CDR3 consists of 15 residues. CDR3 in amino acids: CASSTRDSRNYGYTF. Here the CDR3 DNA reads TGTGCCAGCAGTACCCGGGACAGCAGGAACTATGGCTACACCTTC.

This chain links TRBV5-1 with TRBJ2-7; no reliable D call. Per the germline V gene, CDR1 is SGHRS and CDR2 is YFSETQ. Trimming removed 2 bases from V and 0 bases from J, with 6 bases in between. This CDR3 is built from 13 residues. Here the CDR3 DNA reads TGCGCCAGCAGCTTTGAGAGCTCCTACGAGCAGTACTTC. Residues: CASSFESSYEQYF.

The table lists this clone with a count of one. V and J are TRBV6-6 and TRBJ1-4; 7 nucleotides line up with TRBD1. The CDR3 length is 16 residues. The ends lost 6 bases at V and 7 bases at J; junction bases unmatched: 14. Germline V gives CDR1 MNHNY, CDR2 SVGAGI (reference sequence). As DNA, the CDR3 is TGTGCCAGCAGAGCCGATACAGGGGTCGGGGGTGAAAAACTGTTTTTT. This sequence encodes CASRADTGVGGEKLFF.

V and J are TRBV6-1 and TRBJ2-7, with TRBD2 matching 8 bases. CDR1 MNHNS and CDR2 SASEGT come from the germline V gene. The CDR3 has 13 residues. The junction had 5 bases not matched to a gene; V was cut back by 6 bases and J by 4 bases. This CDR3 reads CASSYGLAYEQYF. The CDR3 coding sequence is TGTGCCAGCAGCTATGGACTAGCTTACGAGCAGTACTTC.

This clone showed up just once. The DNA of the CDR3 is TGTGCCAGTAGTACGGCAGGAGGAGACTATGGCTACACCTTC. The encoded protein is CASSTAGGDYGYTF. The genes are TRBV19 and TRBJ1-2, with D uncertain. The CDR3 loop spans 14 amino acids. In germline, CDR1 is LNHDA, CDR2 SQIVND (reference sequence). The V and J ends lost 4 bases and 3 bases respectively, with 12 bases between them.

The V gene is TRBV7-9, the J gene TRBJ1-6; D is unclear. CDR3 length equals 13 residues. The germline gives CDR1 SEHNR, CDR2 FQNEAQ (reference sequence). Trimming removed 8 bases from V and 6 bases from J, with 11 bases in between. CDR3 loop: CASRRQSNSPLHF. The CDR3 nucleotides read TGTGCCAGCCGGCGACAATCTAATTCACCCCTCCACTTT.

The chain combines TRBV30 with TRBJ2-7; no clear D. The V gene lost 0 bases and the J gene lost 3 bases, with 9 bases spanning the gap. This CDR3 region has 13 residues. Germline values: CDR1 GTSNPN, CDR2 SVGIG (reference sequence). The CDR3 DNA reads as TGTGCCTGGAGTGTAGGCGGAGACTACGAGCAGTACTTC. Translation: CAWSVGGDYEQYF.